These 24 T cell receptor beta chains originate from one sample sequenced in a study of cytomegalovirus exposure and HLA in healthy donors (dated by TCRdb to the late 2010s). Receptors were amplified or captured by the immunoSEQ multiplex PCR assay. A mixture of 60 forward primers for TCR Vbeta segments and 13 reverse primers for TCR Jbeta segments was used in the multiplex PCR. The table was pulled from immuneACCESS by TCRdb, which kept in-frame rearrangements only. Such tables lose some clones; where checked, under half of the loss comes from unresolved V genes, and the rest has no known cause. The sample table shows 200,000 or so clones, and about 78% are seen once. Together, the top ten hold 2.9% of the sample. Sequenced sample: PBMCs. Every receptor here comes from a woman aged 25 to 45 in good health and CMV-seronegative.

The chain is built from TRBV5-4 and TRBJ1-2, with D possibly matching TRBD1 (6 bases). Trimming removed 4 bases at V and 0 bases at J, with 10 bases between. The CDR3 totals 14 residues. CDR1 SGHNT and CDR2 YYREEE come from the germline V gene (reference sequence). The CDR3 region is CASSPDRTNYGYTF. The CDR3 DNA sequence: TGTGCCAGCAGCCCTGACAGGACTAACTATGGCTACACCTTC.

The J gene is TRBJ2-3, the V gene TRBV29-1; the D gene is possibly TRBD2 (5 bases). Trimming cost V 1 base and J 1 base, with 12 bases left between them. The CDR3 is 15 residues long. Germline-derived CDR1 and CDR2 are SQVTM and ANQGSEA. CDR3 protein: CSVEGGSGGTDTQYF. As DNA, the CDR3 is TGCAGCGTTGAAGGTGGCTCCGGGGGCACAGATACGCAGTATTTT.

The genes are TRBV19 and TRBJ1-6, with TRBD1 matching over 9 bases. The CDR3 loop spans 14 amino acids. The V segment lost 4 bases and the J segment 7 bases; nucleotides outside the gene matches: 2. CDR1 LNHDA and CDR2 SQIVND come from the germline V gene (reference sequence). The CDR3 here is CASSRDRANSPLHF. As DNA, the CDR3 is TGTGCCAGTAGTAGGGACAGGGCGAATTCACCCCTCCACTTT.

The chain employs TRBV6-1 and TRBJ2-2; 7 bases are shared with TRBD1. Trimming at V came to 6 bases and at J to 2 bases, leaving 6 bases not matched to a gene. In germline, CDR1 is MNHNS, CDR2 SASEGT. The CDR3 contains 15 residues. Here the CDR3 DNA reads TGTGCCAGCAGAAAAGGGACAGAAAACACCGGGGAGCTGTTTTTT. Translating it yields CASRKGTENTGELFF.

The CDR3 DNA sequence: TGCGCCAGCAGCCCCCGTCCTCCCTACGTTTCCGGGGAGCTGTTTTTT. Its translation: CASSPRPPYVSGELFF. The chain employs TRBV4-1 and TRBJ2-2; no clear D gene. CDR1 is MGHRA, CDR2 YSYEKL, per germline. Trimming stripped 4 bases from V and 6 bases from J, with 18 bases between. This CDR3 contains 16 residues.

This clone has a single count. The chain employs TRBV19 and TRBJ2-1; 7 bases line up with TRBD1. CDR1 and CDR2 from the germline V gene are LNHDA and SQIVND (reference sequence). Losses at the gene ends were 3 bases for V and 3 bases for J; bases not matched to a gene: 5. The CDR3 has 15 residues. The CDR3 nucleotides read TGTGCCAGTAGTATCTCGGGACAGATCTACAATGAGCAGTTCTTC. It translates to CASSISGQIYNEQFF. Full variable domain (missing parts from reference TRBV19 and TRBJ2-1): DGGITQSPKYLFRKEGQNVTLSCEQNLNHDAMYWYRQDPGQGLRLIYYSQIVNDFQKGDIAEGYSVSREKKESFPLTVTSAQKNPTAFYLCASSISGQIYNEQFFGPGTRLTVL.

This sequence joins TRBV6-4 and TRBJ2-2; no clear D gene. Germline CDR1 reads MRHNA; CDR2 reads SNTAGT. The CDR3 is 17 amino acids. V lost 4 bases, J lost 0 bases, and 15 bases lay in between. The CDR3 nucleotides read TGTGCCAGCAGTGGCCCTTCCGAAGAGACGAACACCGGGGAGCTGTTTTTT. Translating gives CASSGPSEETNTGELFF.

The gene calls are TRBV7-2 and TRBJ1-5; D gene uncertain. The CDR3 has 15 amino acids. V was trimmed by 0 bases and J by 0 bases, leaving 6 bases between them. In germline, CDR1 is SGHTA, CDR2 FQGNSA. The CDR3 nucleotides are TGTGCCAGCAGCTTAGCGGTCGGTAGCAATCAGCCCCAGCATTTT. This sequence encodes CASSLAVGSNQPQHF.

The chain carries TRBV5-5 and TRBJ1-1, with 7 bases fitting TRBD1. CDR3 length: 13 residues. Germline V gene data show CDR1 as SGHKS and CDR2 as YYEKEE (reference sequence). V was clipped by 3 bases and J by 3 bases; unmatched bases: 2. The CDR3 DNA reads TGTGCCAGCAGCTGGCAGGGGGACACTGAAGCTTTCTTT. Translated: CASSWQGDTEAFF.

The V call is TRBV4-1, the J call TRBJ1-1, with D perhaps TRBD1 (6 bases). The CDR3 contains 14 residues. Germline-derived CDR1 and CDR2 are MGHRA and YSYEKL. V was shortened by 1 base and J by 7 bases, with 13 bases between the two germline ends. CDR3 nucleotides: TGCGCCAGCAGCCAAGCTTGGGGGCGGAGTGAAGCTTTCTTT. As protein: CASSQAWGRSEAFF.

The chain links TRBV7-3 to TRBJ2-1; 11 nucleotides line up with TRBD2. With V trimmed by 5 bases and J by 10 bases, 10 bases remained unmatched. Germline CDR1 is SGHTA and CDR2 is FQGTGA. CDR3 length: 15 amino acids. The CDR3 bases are TGTGCCAGCAGCCTTACCACCGGGACTAGCGGAGAGCAGTTCTTC. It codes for CASSLTTGTSGEQFF.

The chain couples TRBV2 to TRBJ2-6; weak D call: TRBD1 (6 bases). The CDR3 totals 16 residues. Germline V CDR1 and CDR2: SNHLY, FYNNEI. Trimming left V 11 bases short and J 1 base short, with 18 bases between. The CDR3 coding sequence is TGTGCCGGGCTTGGGGGACACCCATCTGGGGCCAACGTCCTGACTTTC. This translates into CAGLGGHPSGANVLTF.

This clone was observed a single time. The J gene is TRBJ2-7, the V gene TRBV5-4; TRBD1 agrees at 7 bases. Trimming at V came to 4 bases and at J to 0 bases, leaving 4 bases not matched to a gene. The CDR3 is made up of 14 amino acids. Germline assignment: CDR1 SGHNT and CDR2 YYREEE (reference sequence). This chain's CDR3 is CASSGTDLSYEQYF. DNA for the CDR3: TGTGCCAGCAGCGGGACAGACCTCTCCTACGAGCAGTACTTC.

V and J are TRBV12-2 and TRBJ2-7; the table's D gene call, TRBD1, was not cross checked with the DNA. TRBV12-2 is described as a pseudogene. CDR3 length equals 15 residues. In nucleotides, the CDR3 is TGTGCAAGTCGCCCCGACAGGGGGAGTTTCTACGAGCAGTACTTC. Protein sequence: CASRPDRGSFYEQYF.

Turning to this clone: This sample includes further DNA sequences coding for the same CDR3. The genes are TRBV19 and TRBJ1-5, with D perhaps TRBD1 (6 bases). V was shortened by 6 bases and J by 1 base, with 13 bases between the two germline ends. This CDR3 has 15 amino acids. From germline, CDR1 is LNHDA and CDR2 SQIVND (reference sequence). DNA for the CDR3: TGTGCCAGTAGCTTGACAGGACCCAGCAATCAGCCCCAGCATTTT. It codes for CASSLTGPSNQPQHF. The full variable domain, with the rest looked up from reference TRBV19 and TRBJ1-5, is DGGITQSPKYLFRKEGQNVTLSCEQNLNHDAMYWYRQDPGQGLRLIYYSQIVNDFQKGDIAEGYSVSREKKESFPLTVTSAQKNPTAFYLCASSLTGPSNQPQHFGDGTRLSIL.

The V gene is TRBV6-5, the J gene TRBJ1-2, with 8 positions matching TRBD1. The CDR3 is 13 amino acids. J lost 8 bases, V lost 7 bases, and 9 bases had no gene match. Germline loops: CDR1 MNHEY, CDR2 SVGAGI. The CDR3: CASTPPGGIGYTF. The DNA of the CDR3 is TGTGCCAGCACTCCGCCAGGGGGCATCGGCTACACCTTC.

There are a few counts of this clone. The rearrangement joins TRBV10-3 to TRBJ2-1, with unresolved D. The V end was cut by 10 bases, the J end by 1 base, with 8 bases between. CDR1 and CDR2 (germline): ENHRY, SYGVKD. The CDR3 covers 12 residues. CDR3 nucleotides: TGTGCCACCCGGGTGTCCTACAATGAGCAGTTCTTC. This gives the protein CATRVSYNEQFF.

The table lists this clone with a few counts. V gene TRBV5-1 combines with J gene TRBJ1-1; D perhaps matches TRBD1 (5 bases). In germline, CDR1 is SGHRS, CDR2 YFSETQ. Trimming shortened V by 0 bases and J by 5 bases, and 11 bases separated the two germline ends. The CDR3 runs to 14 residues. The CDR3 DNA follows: TGCGCCAGCAGCTTGGCGGGGGGGAGGACTGAAGCTTTCTTT. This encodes CASSLAGGRTEAFF.

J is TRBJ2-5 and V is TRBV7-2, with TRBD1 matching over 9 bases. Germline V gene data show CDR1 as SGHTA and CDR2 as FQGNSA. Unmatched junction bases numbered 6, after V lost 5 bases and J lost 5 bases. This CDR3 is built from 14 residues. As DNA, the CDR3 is TGTGCCAGCAGCCTCGGGACAGGGTTGGAGACCCAGTACTTC. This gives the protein CASSLGTGLETQYF.

CDR3 residues: CASSLGTGINTEAFF. Here the CDR3 DNA reads TGCGCCAGCAGCTTGGGGACAGGGATAAACACTGAAGCTTTCTTT. This chain uses TRBV5-1 with TRBJ1-1, with 8 bases lining up with TRBD1. With V trimmed by 0 bases and J by 2 bases, 3 bases remained unmatched. From germline, CDR1 is SGHRS and CDR2 YFSETQ. The CDR3 sequence is 15 residues long.

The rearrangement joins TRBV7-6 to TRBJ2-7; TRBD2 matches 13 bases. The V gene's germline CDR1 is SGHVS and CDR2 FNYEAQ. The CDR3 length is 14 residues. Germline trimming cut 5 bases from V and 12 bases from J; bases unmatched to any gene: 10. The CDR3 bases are TGTGCCAGCAGCCCCGGGACTAGCGGGGCCCTTCTGTACTTC. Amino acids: CASSPGTSGALLYF.

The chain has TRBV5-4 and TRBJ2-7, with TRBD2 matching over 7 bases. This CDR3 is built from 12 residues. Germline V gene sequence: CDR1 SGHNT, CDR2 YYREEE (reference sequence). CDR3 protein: CVRTRKLREQYF. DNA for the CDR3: TGTGTAAGGACTAGGAAGCTTCGGGAGCAGTACTTC.

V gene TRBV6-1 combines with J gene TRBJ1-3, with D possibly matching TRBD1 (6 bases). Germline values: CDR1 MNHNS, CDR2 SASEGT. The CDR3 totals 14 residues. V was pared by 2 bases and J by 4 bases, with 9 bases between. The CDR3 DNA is TGTGCCAGCAGTGAACCCCAGGGGGGAAACACCATATATTTT. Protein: CASSEPQGGNTIYF.

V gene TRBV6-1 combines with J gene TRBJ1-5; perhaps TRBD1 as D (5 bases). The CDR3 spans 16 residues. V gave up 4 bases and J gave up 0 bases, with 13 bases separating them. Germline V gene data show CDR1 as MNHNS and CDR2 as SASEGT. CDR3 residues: CASSAKAGFSNQPQHF. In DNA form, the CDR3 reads TGTGCCAGCAGTGCCAAAGCAGGGTTTAGCAATCAGCCCCAGCATTTT.